The sequence of this T cell receptor (beta chain) was determined in a study of shared clonotypes between healthy human individuals. Study overall: The study enrolled a couple of women and three men aged 18 to 49.

As regards this clone: Its antigen is as yet unknown.

V was trimmed by 3 bases and J by 4 bases, leaving 13 bases between them. The CDR3 contains 14 residues. Germline-derived CDR1 and CDR2 are SGHTA and FQGNSA. Findings of the study overall: What limited the represented genetic and exposure-history diversity was the small number of donors.

Per the authors' pipeline: Junction-only immunoSEQ data arrived without quality scores, meaning filtering differed. Data came from immunoSEQ multiplex PCR; TCRdb stores just in-frame clones and leaves some out. V and J calls and clone size are copied from that table; D and trimming were computed from the DNA. The sample consists of under 1,900,000 clones, 98% to 99% of them appearing once. The sample was naive CD4+ T cells sorted from blood. Subset in this sample: CD45RA+ positively selected. The chain uses TRBV7-2 and TRBJ2-7; no clear D. The sequence came from a man in his thirties or forties in good health. The chain's CDR3 is CASSFPATPYEQYF. CDR3 DNA: TGTGCCAGCAGCTTCCCGGCGACACCGTACGAGCAGTACTTC.